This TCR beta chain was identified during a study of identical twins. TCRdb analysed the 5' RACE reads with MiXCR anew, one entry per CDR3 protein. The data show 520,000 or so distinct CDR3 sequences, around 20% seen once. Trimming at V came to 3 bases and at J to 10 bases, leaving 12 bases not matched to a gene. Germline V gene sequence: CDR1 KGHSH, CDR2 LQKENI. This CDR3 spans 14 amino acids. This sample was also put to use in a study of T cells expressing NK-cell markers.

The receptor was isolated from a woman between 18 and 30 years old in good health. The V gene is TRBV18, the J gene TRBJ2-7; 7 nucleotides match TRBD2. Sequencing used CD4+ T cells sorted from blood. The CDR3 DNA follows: TGTGCCAGCTCACCCTCAGGACTAGGCCCCGGACAGTACTTC. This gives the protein CASSPSGLGPGQYF.